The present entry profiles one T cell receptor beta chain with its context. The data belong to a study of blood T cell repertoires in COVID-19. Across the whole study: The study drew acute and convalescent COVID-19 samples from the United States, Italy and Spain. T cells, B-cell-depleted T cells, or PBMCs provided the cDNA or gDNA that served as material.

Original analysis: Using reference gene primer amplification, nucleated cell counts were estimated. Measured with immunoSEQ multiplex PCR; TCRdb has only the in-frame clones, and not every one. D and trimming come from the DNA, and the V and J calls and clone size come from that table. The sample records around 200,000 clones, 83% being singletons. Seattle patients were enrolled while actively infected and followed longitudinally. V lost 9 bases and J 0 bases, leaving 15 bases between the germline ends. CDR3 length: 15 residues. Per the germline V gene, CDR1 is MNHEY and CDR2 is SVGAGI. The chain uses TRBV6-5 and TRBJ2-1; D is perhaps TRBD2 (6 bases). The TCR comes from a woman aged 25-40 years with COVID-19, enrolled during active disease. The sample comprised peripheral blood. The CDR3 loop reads CASSRQGGSYNEQFF. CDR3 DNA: TGTGCCAGTTCGCGCCAGGGAGGCTCCTACAATGAGCAGTTCTTC.